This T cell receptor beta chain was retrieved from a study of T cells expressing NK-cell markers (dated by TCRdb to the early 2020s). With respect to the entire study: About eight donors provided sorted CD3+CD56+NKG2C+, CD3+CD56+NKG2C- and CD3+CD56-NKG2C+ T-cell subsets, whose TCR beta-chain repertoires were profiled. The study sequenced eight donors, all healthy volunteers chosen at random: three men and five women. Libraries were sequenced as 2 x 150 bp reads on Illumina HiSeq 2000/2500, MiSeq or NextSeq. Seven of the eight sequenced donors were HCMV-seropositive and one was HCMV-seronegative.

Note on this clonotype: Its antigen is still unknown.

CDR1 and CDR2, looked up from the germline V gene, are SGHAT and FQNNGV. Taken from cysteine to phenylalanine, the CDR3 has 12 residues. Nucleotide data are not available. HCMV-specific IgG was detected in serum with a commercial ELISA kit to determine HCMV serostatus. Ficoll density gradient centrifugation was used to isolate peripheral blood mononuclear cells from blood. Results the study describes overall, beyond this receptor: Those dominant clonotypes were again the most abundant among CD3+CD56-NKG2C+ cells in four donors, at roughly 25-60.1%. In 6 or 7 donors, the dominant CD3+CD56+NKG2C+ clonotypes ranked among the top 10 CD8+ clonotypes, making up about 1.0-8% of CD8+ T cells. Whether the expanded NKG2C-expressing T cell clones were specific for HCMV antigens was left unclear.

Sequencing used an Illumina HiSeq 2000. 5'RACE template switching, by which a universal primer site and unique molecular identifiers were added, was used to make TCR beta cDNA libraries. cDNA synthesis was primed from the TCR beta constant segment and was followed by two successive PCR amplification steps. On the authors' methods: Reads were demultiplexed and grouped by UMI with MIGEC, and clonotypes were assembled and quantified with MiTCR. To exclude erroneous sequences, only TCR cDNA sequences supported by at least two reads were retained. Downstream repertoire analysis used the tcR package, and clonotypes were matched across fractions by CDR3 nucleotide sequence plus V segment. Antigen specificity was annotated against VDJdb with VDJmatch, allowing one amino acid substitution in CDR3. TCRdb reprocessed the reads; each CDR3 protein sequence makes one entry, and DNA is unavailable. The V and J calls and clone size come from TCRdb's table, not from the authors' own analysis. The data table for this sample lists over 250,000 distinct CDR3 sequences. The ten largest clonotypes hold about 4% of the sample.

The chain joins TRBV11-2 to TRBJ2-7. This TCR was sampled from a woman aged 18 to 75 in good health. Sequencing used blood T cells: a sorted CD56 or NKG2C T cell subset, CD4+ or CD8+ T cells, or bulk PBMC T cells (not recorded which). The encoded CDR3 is CASSPLIYEQYF. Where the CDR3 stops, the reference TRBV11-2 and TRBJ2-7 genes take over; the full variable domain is EAGVAQSPRYKIIEKRQSVAFWCNPISGHATLYWYQQILGQGPKLLIQFQNNGVVDDSQLPKDRFSAERLKGVDSTLKIQPAKLEDSAVYLCASSPLIYEQYFGPGTRLTVT.